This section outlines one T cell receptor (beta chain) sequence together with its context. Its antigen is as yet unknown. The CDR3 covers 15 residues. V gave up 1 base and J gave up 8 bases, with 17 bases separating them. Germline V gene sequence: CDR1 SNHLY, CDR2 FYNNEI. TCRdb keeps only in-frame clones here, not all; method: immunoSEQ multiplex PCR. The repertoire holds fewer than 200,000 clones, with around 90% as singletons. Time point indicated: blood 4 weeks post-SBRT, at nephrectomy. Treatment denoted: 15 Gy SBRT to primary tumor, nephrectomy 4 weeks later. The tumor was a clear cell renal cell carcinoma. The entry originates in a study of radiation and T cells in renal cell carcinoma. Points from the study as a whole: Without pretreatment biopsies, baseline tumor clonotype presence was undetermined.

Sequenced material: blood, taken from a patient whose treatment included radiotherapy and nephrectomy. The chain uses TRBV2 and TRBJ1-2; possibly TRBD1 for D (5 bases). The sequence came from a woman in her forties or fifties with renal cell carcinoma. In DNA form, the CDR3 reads TGTGCCAGCAGTGAAGGGGGCAGGGCGGTGGGCGGCTACACCTTC. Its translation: CASSEGGRAVGGYTF.